These 30 T cell receptor beta chains originate from one sample sequenced in a study of blood T cell repertoires in COVID-19 (dated by TCRdb to 2019 to 2021). Libraries were prepared through the immunoSEQ multiplex PCR assay. TCRdb stores this immuneACCESS table with in-frame sequences only. Part of the clones is absent; in the studies checked, under half of the shortfall reflects unresolved V genes, and no reason is known for the rest. This sample has 300,000 to 350,000 clones in its table, and around 90% of those were observed once. The ten largest clones add up to 0.8% to 1.3% of the sample. Sequencing was carried out using peripheral blood. Receptors originate from a middle-aged woman with COVID-19, enrolled during active disease.

Note on this clone: Other DNA sequences of this sample code for an identical CDR3. The CDR3 DNA reads as TGTGCCAGCAGCGTTGCAGGGTCTGGAAACACCATATATTTT. Protein: CASSVAGSGNTIYF. The chain is built from TRBV9 and TRBJ1-3, with TRBD1 as a possible D gene (5 bases). CDR3 length: 14 amino acids. Trimming stripped 2 bases from V and 1 base from J, with 7 bases between. Germline lookup yields CDR1 SGDLS and CDR2 YYNGEE.

The chain is built from TRBV7-9 and TRBJ2-7; 8 nucleotides line up with TRBD1. This CDR3 contains 14 residues. The germline gives CDR1 SEHNR, CDR2 FQNEAQ (reference sequence). Here the CDR3 DNA reads TGTGTTTCCCTTCCCGCAGGGGGCCCCTACGAGCAGTACTTC. It codes for CVSLPAGGPYEQYF.

V and J are TRBV27 and TRBJ1-2; tentatively, D is TRBD1 (6 bases). The germline V and J ends were trimmed by 2 bases and 4 bases, with 14 bases remaining between them. The CDR3 runs 15 residues. The germline V gene encodes CDR1 MNHEY and CDR2 SMNVEV (reference sequence). The DNA for the CDR3 is TGTGCCAGCAGTTTAAAAATGACAGGCGGCTATGGCTACACCTTC. Its translation is CASSLKMTGGYGYTF.

The chain joins TRBV5-1 to TRBJ2-7; D is possibly TRBD1 (6 bases). V lost 0 bases, J lost 7 bases, and 14 bases lay in between. The CDR3 has 14 residues. Looked up from germline, CDR1 is SGHRS and CDR2 is YFSETQ. The CDR3 DNA reads as TGCGCCAGCAGCTTGGACAGGGCCCCCCGGGAGCAGTACTTC. This sequence encodes CASSLDRAPREQYF.

This sequence joins TRBV28 and TRBJ2-7; 8 bases map to TRBD1. CDR3 size: 15 residues. Trimming took 3 bases from V and 2 from J; bases not matched to a gene: 6. Germline V lookup: CDR1 MDHEN, CDR2 SYDVKM. The DNA of the CDR3 is TGTGCCAGCAGTTTCCCAGGGGGCAGGGCCTACGAGCAGTACTTC. Protein sequence: CASSFPGGRAYEQYF.

The chain joins TRBV6-2 or TRBV6-3 to TRBJ2-5; 8 nucleotides align to TRBD2. The germline gives CDR1 MNHEY, CDR2 SVGEGT. V lost 5 bases, J lost 4 bases, and 6 bases stayed unmatched. This CDR3 contains 14 residues. The CDR3 is CASSKGREGETQYF. The CDR3, as DNA: TGTGCCAGCAGTAAGGGACGGGAGGGAGAGACCCAGTACTTC.

This clone was picked up one time. The chain has TRBV18 and TRBJ2-3, with 9 bases aligning to TRBD1. Germline lookup yields CDR1 KGHSH and CDR2 LQKENI. The CDR3 covers 17 residues. J gave up 0 bases and V 2 bases, and 6 bases lay outside the gene matches. The CDR3 coding sequence is TGTGCCAGCTCACCAATAAGGACAGGGGACAGCACAGATACGCAGTATTTT. The encoded protein is CASSPIRTGDSTDTQYF. Full variable domain (remainder filled in from reference TRBV18 and TRBJ2-3): NAGVMQNPRHLVRRRGQEARLRCSPMKGHSHVYWYRQLPEEGLKFMVYLQKENIIDESGMPKERFSAEFPKEGPSILRIQQVVRGDSAAYFCASSPIRTGDSTDTQYFGPGTRLTVL.

The CDR3 loop is CASSFVGQPYEQYF. CDR3 nucleotide sequence: TGTGCCAGCAGCTTTGTAGGACAGCCCTACGAGCAGTACTTC. The genes are TRBV5-4 and TRBJ2-7; D possibly corresponds to TRBD1 (6 bases). Germline CDR1 SGHNT, CDR2 YYREEE (reference sequence). The ends were cut back, 2 bases at V and 2 bases at J, with 11 bases in the middle. This CDR3 is built from 14 residues.

The gene calls are TRBV4-3 and TRBJ2-5; 11 bases match TRBD1. The CDR3 is 16 amino acids. Germline CDR1 LGHNA, CDR2 YSLEER. J was trimmed by 1 base and V by 3 bases; bases with no gene match: 4. The CDR3 region has the DNA TGCGCCAGCAGCCATGGACAGGGGGCAATCCAAGAGACCCAGTACTTC. Protein product: CASSHGQGAIQETQYF.

V is TRBV9 and J is TRBJ1-2; no clear D. Trimming left V 0 bases short and J 2 bases short, with 11 bases between. Germline CDR1 SGDLS, CDR2 YYNGEE. The CDR3 runs to 15 residues. Here the CDR3 DNA reads TGTGCCAGCAGCGTAGACTATGCAAAGAACTATGGCTACACCTTC. It yields the protein CASSVDYAKNYGYTF. Using reference TRBV9 and TRBJ1-2 for the parts outside the CDR3, the full variable domain is DSGVTQTPKHLITATGQRVTLRCSPRSGDLSVYWYQQSLDQGLQFLIQYYNGEERAKGNILERFSAQQFPDLHSELNLSSLELGDSALYFCASSVDYAKNYGYTFGSGTRLTVV.

The chain has TRBV7-9 and TRBJ2-4; tentatively, D is TRBD1 (5 bases). The V and J ends lost 6 bases and 6 bases respectively, with 18 bases between them. The length of the CDR3 is 15 residues. Per the germline V gene, CDR1 is SEHNR and CDR2 is FQNEAQ (reference sequence). Written as DNA, the CDR3 is TGTGCCAGCAGTTCGACAGATTCGAGTCTAAACATTCAGTACTTC. This encodes CASSSTDSSLNIQYF.

The V and J genes are TRBV4-3 and TRBJ1-2; D is undetermined. The CDR3 is 18 amino acids. V shed 0 bases and J shed 3 bases, with 20 bases lying between them. Germline CDR1 LGHNA, CDR2 YSLEER. CDR3 region: CASSQESPSAQAYYGYTF. DNA of the CDR3: TGCGCCAGCAGCCAAGAATCCCCTTCGGCGCAGGCCTACTATGGCTACACCTTC.

This clone was seen just once. This chain joins TRBV5-1 and TRBJ2-3; D possibly corresponds to TRBD1 (6 bases). Germline V gene sequence: CDR1 SGHRS, CDR2 YFSETQ. V lost 0 bases, J lost 3 bases, and 17 bases lay in between. The CDR3 sequence is 17 residues long. In DNA form, the CDR3 reads TGCGCCAGCAGCTTGGCCGTGTGGGGGCCTGGTACAGATACGCAGTATTTT. Amino acids: CASSLAVWGPGTDTQYF.

The rearrangement links TRBV5-1 to TRBJ1-1; TRBD1 matches at 8 bases. CDR1 is SGHRS, CDR2 YFSETQ, per germline. Trimming at V came to 4 bases and at J to 6 bases, leaving 11 bases not matched to a gene. The CDR3 is 15 amino acids. DNA for the CDR3: TGCGCCAGCAGCAATGTTCAGGGGGCTGCCGCTGAAGCTTTCTTT. Its protein product is CASSNVQGAAAEAFF.

The gene calls are TRBV9 and TRBJ1-5; a weak D match, TRBD1 (6 bases). V was pared by 3 bases and J by 4 bases, with 17 bases between. The CDR3 length is 16 residues. Germline CDR1 reads SGDLS; CDR2 reads YYNGEE. CDR3 nucleotide sequence: TGTGCCAGCAGCGAGGGGGGGACGGTCGAAAATCAGCCCCAGCATTTT. Translated, it gives CASSEGGTVENQPQHF.

V and J are TRBV11-2 and TRBJ2-5; 10 bases line up with TRBD2. Germline-derived CDR1 and CDR2 are SGHAT and FQNNGV. The CDR3 is 15 amino acids. V lost 5 bases to trimming and J lost 7 bases; unmatched junction nucleotides: 10. The CDR3 is CASSTPSGSFATQYF. CDR3 sequence (DNA): TGTGCCAGCAGCACCCCTAGCGGGAGTTTTGCGACCCAGTACTTC.

V gene TRBV30 combines with J gene TRBJ1-1, with 8 bases fitting TRBD1. The CDR3 is 16 residues long. Per the germline V gene, CDR1 is GTSNPN and CDR2 is SVGIG (reference sequence). V gave up 4 bases and J gave up 5 bases; unmatched junction bases: 15. The CDR3 loop reads CAWIRSIDRGWTEAFF. The CDR3, as DNA: TGTGCCTGGATCCGTTCAATCGACAGGGGTTGGACTGAAGCTTTCTTT. Combining the CDR3 with reference TRBV30 and TRBJ1-1 gives the whole variable domain SQTIHQWPATLVQPVGSPLSLECTVEGTSNPNLYWYRQAAGRGLQLLFYSVGIGQISSEVPQNLSASRPQDRQFILSSKKLLLSDSGFYLCAWIRSIDRGWTEAFFGQGTRLTVV.

The CDR3 spells CASSGLARGSGNTIYF. The CDR3 nucleotides are TGTGCCAGCAGCGGACTCGCTAGGGGCTCTGGAAACACCATATATTTT. V and J are TRBV9 and TRBJ1-3; tentatively, D is TRBD1 (5 bases). CDR1 is SGDLS and CDR2 is YYNGEE in the germline V gene. The CDR3 is 16 amino acids. V lost 3 bases and J 0 bases, leaving 13 bases between the germline ends.

The chain couples TRBV24-1 to TRBJ2-1, with a weak D call TRBD2 (5 bases). CDR1 and CDR2 from the germline V gene are KGHDR and SFDVKD. Trimming pared 4 bases from V and 8 bases from J, leaving 14 bases between. CDR3 length equals 14 residues. The CDR3 region is CATSDPGRADEQFF. The CDR3, as DNA: TGTGCCACCAGTGACCCGGGAAGGGCGGATGAGCAGTTCTTC.

The table lists this clone with a few counts. The chain joins TRBV7-3 to TRBJ1-1; D remains ambiguous. Germline values: CDR1 SGHTA, CDR2 FQGTGA. The CDR3 runs 13 residues. V was trimmed by 1 base and J by 3 bases, leaving 6 bases between them. The CDR3 nucleotides read TGTGCCAGCAGCTTAAGTACAGACACTGAAGCTTTCTTT. Its translation is CASSLSTDTEAFF.

The table lists this clone with a count of one. The rearrangement uses TRBV28 and TRBJ1-1; D gene ambiguous. V dropped 5 bases and J dropped 5 bases, with 9 bases sitting between them. The CDR3 length is 12 residues. Germline-derived CDR1 and CDR2 are MDHEN and SYDVKM. The CDR3 loop reads CASSPGSTEAFF. CDR3 nucleotides: TGTGCCAGCAGTCCCGGTTCTACTGAAGCTTTCTTT.

This clone came up a few times. The chain carries TRBV6-2 or TRBV6-3 and TRBJ2-2; possibly TRBD2 for D (6 bases). CDR1 MNHEY and CDR2 SVGEGT come from the germline V gene. This CDR3 comprises 17 residues. V gave up 6 bases and J gave up 1 base, with 18 bases separating them. Here the CDR3 reads CASSPLRDSGNTGELFF. CDR3 bases: TGTGCCAGCAGCCCCCTCCGGGACTCCGGGAACACCGGGGAGCTGTTTTTT.

The V and J genes are TRBV28 and TRBJ1-1, with D possibly TRBD1 on 5 matching bases. Germline lookup yields CDR1 MDHEN and CDR2 SYDVKM. This CDR3 contains 9 residues. The V end was cut by 8 bases, the J end by 11 bases, with 9 bases between. In DNA, the CDR3 is TGTGCCAGCTCTCCAGGGGCTTTCTTT. It encodes CASSPGAFF.

This rearrangement joins TRBV4-3 to TRBJ1-6, with D possibly being TRBD1 (5 bases). This CDR3 spans 15 amino acids. Trimming took 2 bases from V and 7 from J, leaving 12 bases between them. The V gene's germline CDR1 is LGHNA and CDR2 YSLEER. CDR3 DNA sequence: TGCGCCAGCAGCCAAATGGAAAGGGGAAATTCACCCCTCCACTTT. Its translation: CASSQMERGNSPLHF.

This clone was detected a few times. The rearrangement uses TRBV7-2 and TRBJ2-7, with D unresolved. Germline-derived CDR1 and CDR2 are SGHTA and FQGNSA. The CDR3 covers 13 residues. V gave up 1 base and J gave up 3 bases, with 7 bases separating them. CDR3 sequence (DNA): TGTGCCAGCAGCTTAGTACGACACTACGAGCAGTACTTC. This sequence encodes CASSLVRHYEQYF.

This chain joins TRBV7-2 and TRBJ2-7; 8 bases align to TRBD2. The V segment lost 5 bases and the J segment 1 base; nucleotides outside the gene matches: 10. The CDR3 is 16 amino acids. Germline V lookup: CDR1 SGHTA, CDR2 FQGNSA. The CDR3 here is CASSRERGTISYEQYF. The CDR3 DNA sequence: TGTGCCAGCAGCCGGGAGCGGGGGACCATATCCTACGAGCAGTACTTC.

The chain recombines TRBV6-4 with TRBJ1-2; D ambiguous. Germline values: CDR1 MRHNA, CDR2 SNTAGT. The CDR3 has 16 amino acids. The V end was cut by 9 bases, the J end by 1 base, with 21 bases between. The CDR3 DNA reads as TGTGCCAGAGTCAGGTATTTCCGAAAAGATAACTATGGCTACACCTTC. This gives the protein CARVRYFRKDNYGYTF.

The chain joins TRBV30 to TRBJ2-1; TRBD2 matches 16 bases. CDR3 length: 17 amino acids. V shed 2 bases, J shed 10 bases, and the junction held 11 bases outside the gene matches. Per the germline V gene, CDR1 is GTSNPN and CDR2 is SVGIG (reference sequence). CDR3 nucleotides: TGTGCCTGGAGTACCGGGACTAGCGGGAGGGCTCCCCTCGAGCAGTTCTTC. The encoded protein is CAWSTGTSGRAPLEQFF.

V is TRBV12-3 or TRBV12-4 and J is TRBJ1-3; D gene ambiguous. Trimming removed 3 bases at V and 2 bases at J, with 5 bases between. The CDR3 runs to 13 residues. The CDR3 DNA reads as TGTGCCAGCAGTTTTCGGGCTGGAAACACCATATATTTT. Translated: CASSFRAGNTIYF.

The rearrangement links TRBV6-4 to TRBJ2-6; tentative D call: TRBD2 (6 bases). Germline lookup yields CDR1 MRHNA and CDR2 SNTAGT. The CDR3 is 14 amino acids. The V gene lost 4 bases and the J gene lost 2 bases, with 6 bases spanning the gap. CDR3: CASSGLAGANVLTF. For the CDR3, the DNA is TGTGCCAGCAGTGGACTAGCTGGGGCCAACGTCCTGACTTTC.